Sequencing of this T cell receptor beta chain was carried out in a study of cytomegalovirus exposure and HLA in healthy donors. Background on the study: In a later analysis, it was reported that the 120 validation repertoires had been produced on the same platform as the 666 repertoires belonging to the first cohort.

Trimming shortened V by 3 bases and J by 0 bases, and 12 bases separated the two germline ends. This CDR3 is built from 16 residues. Germline CDR1 and CDR2: LNHDA and SQIVND (reference sequence). Libraries were prepared by immunoSEQ multiplex PCR; TCRdb keeps only in-frame clonotypes and omits some of them. This table holds 70,000 or so clones, approximately 94% found once. It was the roughly 130-subject validation cohort, separate from the approximately 620-subject first cohort, to which the donors belonged. This sequence originates from a woman under 30 in good health and CMV-seropositive. The chain joins TRBV19 to TRBJ1-5; the D is unclear. Sequenced input: PBMCs. CDR3 bases: TGTGCCAGTAGTATCCTCGGGGTTAGTAGCAATCAGCCCCAGCATTTT. Translating it yields CASSILGVSSNQPQHF.